Listed here are 10 T cell receptor beta chains from one sample, sequenced in a study of blood T cell repertoires in COVID-19. Generated by immunoSEQ multiplex PCR, the TCRdb table keeps only in-frame clones and is missing some. In the table there are under 250,000 clones, approximately 83% of which are singletons. Sequencing was performed on PBMCs or T cells enriched from blood (not recorded which). These receptors were collected from a woman aged 40 to 55 who had been exposed to COVID-19.

The chain links TRBV9 to TRBJ1-3; tentatively, D is TRBD1 (5 bases). Deletions cut 3 bases from V and 4 bases from J, with 11 bases between. Looked up from germline, CDR1 is SGDLS and CDR2 is YYNGEE. The CDR3 totals 14 residues. The chain's CDR3 is CASSALTDGNTIYF. CDR3 DNA sequence: TGTGCCAGCAGCGCACTGACAGACGGAAACACCATATATTTT.

The chain carries TRBV7-6 and TRBJ2-7; weak D call: TRBD2 (6 bases). CDR1 is SGHVS and CDR2 is FNYEAQ in the germline V gene. The CDR3 extends over 16 amino acids. V was pared by 5 bases and J by 2 bases, with 19 bases between. CDR3 residues: CASSRMGRTNTYEQYF. The CDR3 nucleotides read TGTGCCAGCAGCCGAATGGGACGGACTAATACCTACGAGCAGTACTTC. Full variable domain (outside the CDR3, taken from reference TRBV7-6 and TRBJ2-7): GAGVSQSPRYKVTKRGQDVALRCDPISGHVSLYWYRQALGQGPEFLTYFNYEAQQDKSGLPNDRFSAERPEGSISTLTIQRTEQRDSAMYRCASSRMGRTNTYEQYFGPGTRLTVT.

This clone was counted only a few times. In DNA form, the CDR3 reads TGCAGTGCTAGTGGCGGCAATCAGCCCCAGCATTTT. Residues: CSASGGNQPQHF. The gene calls are TRBV20-1 and TRBJ1-5; D is uncertain. This CDR3 is 12 amino acids long. The V gene lost 3 bases and the J gene lost 2 bases, with 5 bases spanning the gap. Germline V lookup: CDR1 DFQATT, CDR2 SNEGSKA (reference sequence).

The J gene is TRBJ2-3, the V gene TRBV25-1; possible D gene TRBD1, 7 bases. Trimming left V 6 bases short and J 0 bases short, with 19 bases between. The CDR3 length is 17 residues. In germline, CDR1 is MGHDK, CDR2 SYGVNS. CDR3 nucleotides: TGTGCCAGCAGCCCACCTCAGGGGGGTCCGAGCACAGATACGCAGTATTTT. It specifies CASSPPQGGPSTDTQYF.

This clone has only one observation. This chain links TRBV7-8 with TRBJ2-2; D possibly corresponds to TRBD1 (5 bases). This CDR3 is built from 17 residues. V was shortened by 1 base and J by 0 bases, with 12 bases between the two germline ends. The germline V gene has CDR1 SGHVS and CDR2 FQNEAQ. CDR3 nucleotide sequence: TGTGCCAGCAGCTTAGACTATCCAGGGCCGAACACCGGGGAGCTGTTTTTT. Its translation: CASSLDYPGPNTGELFF.

The sample holds one count of this clone. The chain joins TRBV19 to TRBJ1-1, with D maybe TRBD1 (5 bases). Germline V gene lookup returns CDR1 LNHDA and CDR2 SQIVND (reference sequence). Trimming removed 6 bases from V and 5 bases from J, with 13 bases in between. The CDR3 spans 13 residues. The CDR3 sequence is CASSAGGWTEAFF. Here the CDR3 DNA reads TGTGCCAGTAGCGCGGGGGGGTGGACTGAAGCTTTCTTT. Drawing the rest from reference TRBV19 and TRBJ1-1, the complete variable domain is DGGITQSPKYLFRKEGQNVTLSCEQNLNHDAMYWYRQDPGQGLRLIYYSQIVNDFQKGDIAEGYSVSREKKESFPLTVTSAQKNPTAFYLCASSAGGWTEAFFGQGTRLTVV.

The chain is built from TRBV2 and TRBJ1-5, with 8 bases identical to TRBD1. Germline CDR1 reads SNHLY; CDR2 reads FYNNEI. The CDR3 runs 14 residues. J gave up 2 bases and V 6 bases, and 3 bases lay outside the gene matches. The CDR3 here is CASSGTGRNQPQHF. The DNA for the CDR3 is TGTGCCAGCAGCGGGACAGGACGCAATCAGCCCCAGCATTTT.

The J gene is TRBJ2-3, the V gene TRBV3-1 (or the pseudogene TRBV3-2); 7 bases agree with TRBD1. The CDR3 runs 13 residues. V was pared by 4 bases and J by 10 bases, with 8 bases of the junction left unmatched. From germline, CDR1 is LGHDT and CDR2 YNNKEL (reference sequence). CDR3 amino acids: CASSLARDSSQYF. DNA for the CDR3: TGTGCCAGCAGCCTCGCCCGGGACAGTTCGCAGTATTTT.

The chain carries TRBV28 and TRBJ1-2; tentatively, D is TRBD1 (6 bases). The CDR3 contains 14 residues. Per the germline V gene, CDR1 is MDHEN and CDR2 is SYDVKM. Trimming pared 8 bases from V and 5 bases from J, leaving 18 bases between. The chain's CDR3 is CASLLGRRGYGYTF. The CDR3 nucleotides read TGTGCCAGCCTACTGGGCCGAAGGGGGTATGGCTACACCTTC.

V usage is TRBV7-2 and J usage is TRBJ1-2; D unresolved. Looked up from germline, CDR1 is SGHTA and CDR2 is FQGNSA. CDR3 size: 12 residues. V was shortened by 5 bases and J by 7 bases, with 11 bases between the two germline ends. The CDR3 loop reads CASSVSGRGYTF. In nucleotides, the CDR3 is TGTGCCAGCAGCGTATCAGGTCGTGGCTACACCTTC.